Following are 8 T cell receptor beta chains from one sample sequenced in a study of T-cell reconstitution after alpha-beta-depleted transplantation in children. The TCRbeta library incorporated unique molecular identifiers. TCRdb re-derived calls from the PCR reads in MiXCR, one entry per CDR3 protein. Among about 200,000 distinct CDR3 sequences, roughly 7.1% were seen once, and the ten largest hold approximately 6%. The specimen comprised PBMCs, sampled before TCRalphabeta/CD19-depleted stem cell transplant. The source is a boy under 10 years old with acute lymphoblastic leukemia, due to receive a stem cell transplant.

The genes are TRBV5-6 and TRBJ2-3; D call uncertain. Germline V gene sequence: CDR1 SGHDT, CDR2 YYEEEE. Trimming pared 0 bases from V and 4 bases from J, leaving 6 bases between. This CDR3 has 13 amino acids. The CDR3 DNA reads as TGTGCCAGCAGCTTGGCCGACCCAGATACGCAGTATTTT. Its protein product is CASSLADPDTQYF.

This clonotype has a count of ten or more. The chain combines TRBV5-1 with TRBJ2-2, with D perhaps matching TRBD2 (6 bases). The germline gives CDR1 SGHRS, CDR2 YFSETQ. This CDR3 region has 18 residues. V lost 3 bases and J lost 1, with 19 bases in between. The CDR3 spells CASSSRLGVAENTGELFF. For the CDR3, the DNA is TGCGCCAGCAGCTCAAGGTTAGGGGTAGCGGAGAACACCGGGGAGCTGTTTTTT.

The chain links TRBV21-1 to TRBJ2-7; TRBD2 is the table's D call, not checked against the DNA. TRBV21-1 is marked as a pseudogene. The CDR3 spans 18 residues. The CDR3 nucleotides are TGTGCCAGCAGCAAAGGGACAGTCCGGGACTTGAGACCCTACGAGCAGTACTTC. Protein product: CASSKGTVRDLRPYEQYF.

This clonotype came up many times. V usage is TRBV9 and J usage is TRBJ2-1; TRBD2 agrees at 10 bases. The junction had 10 bases not matched to a gene; V was cut back by 0 bases and J by 10 bases. The CDR3 totals 16 residues. CDR1 and CDR2 (germline): SGDLS, YYNGEE. The CDR3, as DNA: TGTGCCAGCAGCGTAGCGGCTAGCGGGGGCGTGGCGGAGCAGTTCTTC. As protein: CASSVAASGGVAEQFF.

This rearrangement joins TRBV27 to TRBJ2-6; the match to TRBD2 covers 9 bases. Germline loops: CDR1 MNHEY, CDR2 SMNVEV (reference sequence). The CDR3 runs 17 residues. With 6 bases clipped from V and 0 bases from J, the junction kept 6 bases outside the gene matches. CDR3 nucleotides: TGTGCCAGCAGGAGGACTAGCGTGCACTCTGGGGCCAACGTCCTGACTTTC. This gives the protein CASRRTSVHSGANVLTF.

In its sample, this clonotype was seen many times. Written as DNA, the CDR3 is TGTGCCAGCACCAGACCGGACAGGGGGGGCGAGCAGTACTTC. Translation gives CASTRPDRGGEQYF. The gene calls are TRBV28 and TRBJ2-7; 10 positions agree with TRBD1. Germline V lookup: CDR1 MDHEN, CDR2 SYDVKM. The CDR3 is 14 residues long. V lost 7 bases and J lost 6; bases outside the gene matches: 9.

V is TRBV4-3 and J is TRBJ1-1; TRBD1 matches at 11 bases. Germline V gene data show CDR1 as LGHNA and CDR2 as YSLEER. CDR3 length: 15 amino acids. V trimming: 4 bases; J trimming: 2 bases; junction bases outside the gene matches: 3. The CDR3 DNA reads as TGCGCCAGCAGCCTGCGGACAGGGGGCAACACTGAAGCTTTCTTT. Translated: CASSLRTGGNTEAFF.

The chain carries TRBV5-1 and TRBJ2-7; 10 positions agree with TRBD1. Looked up from germline, CDR1 is SGHRS and CDR2 is YFSETQ. V trimming: 4 bases; J trimming: 4 bases; junction bases outside the gene matches: 5. The CDR3 covers 14 residues. This chain's CDR3 is CASSGTGAEYEQYF. The CDR3 DNA follows: TGCGCCAGCAGCGGGACAGGGGCCGAGTACGAGCAGTACTTC.